The clone carrying this TCR beta chain was detected many times. Its antigen is unknown. This specimen comes from a study of identical twins. Study-wide results and caveats: These conclusions were based on statistical analysis (cross-sectional, not following the same donors).

A single record per CDR3 protein comes from TCRdb applying MiXCR to the 5' RACE reads. The data contain approximately 600,000 distinct CDR3 sequences, 7.5% to 10% of them singletons. The same sample was also used in a study of yellow fever vaccine responses in identical twins.

The specimen sequenced was PBMCs. This TCR was sampled from a woman aged 18-30 years in good health.

CDR3 nucleotides: TGTGCCAGCAGCCCCCGGGACAGAGTCACAGATACGCAGTATTTT. This sequence encodes CASSPRDRVTDTQYF. The chain carries TRBV7-2 and TRBJ2-3; 7 bases line up with TRBD1. The ends lost 5 bases at V and 2 bases at J; junction bases unmatched: 7. CDR1 is SGHTA, CDR2 FQGNSA, per germline. The CDR3 loop spans 15 amino acids. Based on the CDR3 plus reference TRBV7-2 and TRBJ2-3, the full variable domain is GAGVSQSPSNKVTEKGKDVELRCDPISGHTALYWYRQSLGQGLEFLIYFQGNSAPDKSGLPSDRFSAERTGGSVSTLTIQRTQQEDSAVYLCASSPRDRVTDTQYFGPGTRLTVL.